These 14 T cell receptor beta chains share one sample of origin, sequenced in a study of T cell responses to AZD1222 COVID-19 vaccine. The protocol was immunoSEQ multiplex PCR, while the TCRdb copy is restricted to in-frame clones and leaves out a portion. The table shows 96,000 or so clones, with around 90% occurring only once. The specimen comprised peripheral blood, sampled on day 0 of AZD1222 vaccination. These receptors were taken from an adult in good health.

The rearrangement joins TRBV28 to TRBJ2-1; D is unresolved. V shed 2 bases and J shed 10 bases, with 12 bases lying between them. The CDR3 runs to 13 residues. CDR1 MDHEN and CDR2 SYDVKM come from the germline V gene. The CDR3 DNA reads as TGTGCCAGCAGTTTAACAGCCCTAGTGGAGCAGTTCTTC. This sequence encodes CASSLTALVEQFF.

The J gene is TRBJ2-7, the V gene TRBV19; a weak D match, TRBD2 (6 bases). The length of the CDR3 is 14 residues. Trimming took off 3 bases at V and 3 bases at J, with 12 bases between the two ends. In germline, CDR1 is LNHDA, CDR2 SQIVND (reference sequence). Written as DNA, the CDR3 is TGTGCCAGTAGTATGTGGAGGGCCAGCTACGAGCAGTACTTC. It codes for CASSMWRASYEQYF.

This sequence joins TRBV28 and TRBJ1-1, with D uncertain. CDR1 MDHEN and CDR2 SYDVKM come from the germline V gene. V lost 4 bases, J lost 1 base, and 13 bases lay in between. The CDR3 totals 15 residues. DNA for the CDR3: TGTGCCAGCAGTTCCCCTTCATCTGAGAACACTGAAGCTTTCTTT. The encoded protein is CASSSPSSENTEAFF.

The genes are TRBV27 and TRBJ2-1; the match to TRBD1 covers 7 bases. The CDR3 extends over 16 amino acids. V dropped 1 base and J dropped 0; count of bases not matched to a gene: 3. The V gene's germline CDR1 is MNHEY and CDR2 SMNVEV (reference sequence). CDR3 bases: TGTGCCAGCAGTTTATGGCAGGGGGTCTCCTACAATGAGCAGTTCTTC. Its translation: CASSLWQGVSYNEQFF.

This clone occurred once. The CDR3 nucleotides read TGTGCCAGCAGCTTGGGTGGGGGGGTCTACGAGCAGTACTTC. It encodes CASSLGGGVYEQYF. The genes are TRBV25-1 and TRBJ2-7; 7 nucleotides line up with TRBD2. The junction had 8 bases not matched to a gene; V was cut back by 6 bases and J by 3 bases. Germline CDR1 is MGHDK and CDR2 is SYGVNS. This CDR3 has 14 residues.

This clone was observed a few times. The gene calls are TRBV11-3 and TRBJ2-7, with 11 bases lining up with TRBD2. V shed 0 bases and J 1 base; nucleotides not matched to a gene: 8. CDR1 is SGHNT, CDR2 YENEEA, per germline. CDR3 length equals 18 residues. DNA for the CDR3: TGTGCCAGCAGCTTAGAACAGGGGGGGACTAGCGGATCCTACGAGCAGTACTTC. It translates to CASSLEQGGTSGSYEQYF.

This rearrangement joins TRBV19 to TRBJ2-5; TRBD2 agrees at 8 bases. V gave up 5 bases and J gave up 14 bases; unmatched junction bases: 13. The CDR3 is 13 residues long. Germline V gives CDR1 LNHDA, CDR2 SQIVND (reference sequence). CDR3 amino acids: CASSPERGSARYF. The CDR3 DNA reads TGTGCCAGTAGTCCAGAGCGGGGGTCCGCGAGATACTTC.

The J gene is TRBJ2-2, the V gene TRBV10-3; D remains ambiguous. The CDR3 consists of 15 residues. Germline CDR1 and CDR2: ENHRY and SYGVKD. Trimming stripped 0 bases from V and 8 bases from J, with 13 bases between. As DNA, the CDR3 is TGTGCCATCAGTGAGTCAGTGACTTACGGAGGGGAGCTGTTTTTT. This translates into CAISESVTYGGELFF.

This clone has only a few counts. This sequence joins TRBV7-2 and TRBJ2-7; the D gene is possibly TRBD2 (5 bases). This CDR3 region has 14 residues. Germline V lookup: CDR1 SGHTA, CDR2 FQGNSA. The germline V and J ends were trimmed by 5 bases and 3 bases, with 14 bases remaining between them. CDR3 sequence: CASSLRAEGYEQYF. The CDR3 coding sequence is TGTGCCAGCAGCCTTCGGGCCGAGGGCTACGAGCAGTACTTC.

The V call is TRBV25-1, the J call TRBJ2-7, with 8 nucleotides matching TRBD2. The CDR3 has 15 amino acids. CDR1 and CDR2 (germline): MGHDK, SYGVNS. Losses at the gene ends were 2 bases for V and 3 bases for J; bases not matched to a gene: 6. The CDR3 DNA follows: TGTGCCAGCAGTGAAGGGGTAGCGGGATTCTACGAGCAGTACTTC. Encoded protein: CASSEGVAGFYEQYF.

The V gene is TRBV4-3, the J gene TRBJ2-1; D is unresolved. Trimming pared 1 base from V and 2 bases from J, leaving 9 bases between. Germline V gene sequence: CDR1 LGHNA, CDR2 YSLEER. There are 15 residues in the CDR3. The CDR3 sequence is CASSQGRATYNEQFF. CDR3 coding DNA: TGCGCCAGCAGCCAAGGGCGAGCCACCTACAATGAGCAGTTCTTC.

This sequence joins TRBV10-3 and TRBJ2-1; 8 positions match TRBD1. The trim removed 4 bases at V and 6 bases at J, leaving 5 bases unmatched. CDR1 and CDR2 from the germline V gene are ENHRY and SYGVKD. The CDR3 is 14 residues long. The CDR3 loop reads CAISGTGSGNEQFF. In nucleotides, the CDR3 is TGTGCCATCAGTGGGACAGGGTCGGGCAATGAGCAGTTCTTC.

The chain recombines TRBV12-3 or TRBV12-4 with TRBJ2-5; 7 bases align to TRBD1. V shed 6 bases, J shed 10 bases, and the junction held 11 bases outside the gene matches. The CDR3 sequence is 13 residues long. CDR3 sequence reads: CASRSGGIGVQYF. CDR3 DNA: TGTGCCAGCAGGTCAGGGGGTATCGGCGTCCAGTACTTC.

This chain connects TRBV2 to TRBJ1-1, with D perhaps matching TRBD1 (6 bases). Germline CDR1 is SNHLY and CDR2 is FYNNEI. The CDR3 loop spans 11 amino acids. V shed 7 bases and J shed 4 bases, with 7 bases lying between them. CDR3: CASKGGTEAFF. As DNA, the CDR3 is TGTGCCAGCAAAGGGGGCACTGAAGCTTTCTTT.